This record concerns one TCR beta chain sequence. No antigen is known for it. V was cut by 3 bases and J by 1 base, with 10 bases left in between. Germline CDR1 reads SNHLY; CDR2 reads FYNNEI. This CDR3 contains 14 residues. This specimen belongs to a study of T cell repertoires in cytomegalovirus infection. Across the whole study: Public TCR beta signatures were indicative of both CMV infection and a matching HLA type.

TCRdb ran MiXCR on the reads and lists one entry per CDR3 protein. The table records hundreds of thousands of distinct CDR3 sequences, about a sixth of them present only once. General study results and limits: Summed frequency of public TCR beta families distinguished CMV carriers with the relevant HLA. Within the response measured ex vivo, HLA-C-restricted CMV-specific TCR beta clonotypes were dominant.

The specimen sequenced was PBMCs. This chain uses TRBV2 with TRBJ2-7, with D possibly being TRBD1 (5 bases). This clonotype was sampled from a human donor in good health (CMV status not recorded). Some clones in this sample may be carry-over from other donors' samples. The CDR3, as DNA: TGTGCCAGCAGTGATCCAGGGTTATCCTACGAGCAGTACTTC. The encoded protein is CASSDPGLSYEQYF.